The 8 T cell receptor beta chains presented below share a single source sample, sequenced in a study of shared clonotypes between healthy human individuals. Produced via immunoSEQ multiplex PCR; TCRdb's table is partial and in-frame only. The table records approximately 500,000 clones, approximately 79% of them present only once. Sequencing was done on a sample of PBMCs. The receptor source for this set is a middle-aged woman in good health. Some clones in this sample may be carry-over from other donors' samples.

Many counts were recorded for this clone. The chain joins TRBV2 to TRBJ1-5, with D maybe TRBD1 (6 bases). The CDR3 has 13 amino acids. Germline values: CDR1 SNHLY, CDR2 FYNNEI. Deletions cut 7 bases from V and 3 bases from J, with 10 bases between. CDR3: CASIGGANQPQHF. DNA of the CDR3: TGTGCCAGCATTGGGGGGGCCAATCAGCCCCAGCATTTT. The whole variable domain, remainder taken from reference TRBV2 and TRBJ1-5, is EPEVTQTPSHQVTQMGQEVILRCVPISNHLYFYWYRQILGQKVEFLVSFYNNEISEKSEIFDDQFSVERPDGSNFTLKIRSTKLEDSAMYFCASIGGANQPQHFGDGTRLSIL.

CDR3 amino acids: CASSLQGEQYF. As DNA, the CDR3 is TGTGCCAGCAGCTTGCAGGGCGAGCAGTACTTC. The V call is TRBV7-8, the J call TRBJ2-5; D possibly corresponds to TRBD1 (5 bases). The J call may be wrong; the DNA end is better matched by TRBJ2-7. From germline, CDR1 is SGHVS and CDR2 FQNEAQ. The CDR3 loop spans 11 amino acids.

V gene TRBV28 combines with J gene TRBJ1-3; D is undetermined. Germline values: CDR1 MDHEN, CDR2 SYDVKM. The CDR3 is made up of 16 amino acids. The germline V and J ends were trimmed by 2 bases and 7 bases, with 18 bases remaining between them. The CDR3 nucleotides read TGTGCCAGCAGTTTACCCAATCCGGCGGGTGGCAACACCATATATTTT. Encoded protein: CASSLPNPAGGNTIYF.

A single count supports this clone. The V and J genes are TRBV15 and TRBJ2-3; TRBD2 matches at 8 bases. Per germline, CDR1 LNHNV and CDR2 YYDKDF (reference sequence). This CDR3 has 16 residues. V trimming: 3 bases; J trimming: 3 bases; junction bases outside the gene matches: 8. The chain's CDR3 is CATSSWAGGRTDTQYF. The DNA of the CDR3 is TGTGCCACCAGCAGTTGGGCGGGAGGTAGGACAGATACGCAGTATTTT.

Comment on this clone: Given a much more abundant clone one base away, this may be a read error. V and J are TRBV10-2 and TRBJ1-4; D is possibly TRBD1 (6 bases). The V and J ends lost 6 bases and 7 bases respectively, with 15 bases between them. This CDR3 contains 14 residues. Germline V gene data show CDR1 as WSHSY and CDR2 as SAAADI. The CDR3 protein is CASSLGGAGEKLFF. For the CDR3, the DNA is TGCGCCAGCAGCCTGGGGGGGGCGGGTGAAAAACTGTTTTTT.

As concerns this clone: Since a far larger clone is one base different, this is likely a read error. The identical CDR3 is also encoded by other nucleotide sequences in the sample. This rearrangement joins TRBV7-9 to TRBJ1-5; 7 nucleotides align to TRBD1. The germline gives CDR1 SEHNR, CDR2 FQNEAQ (reference sequence). The CDR3 is 13 amino acids. With 6 bases clipped from V and 6 bases from J, the junction kept 5 bases outside the gene matches. CDR3 in amino acids: CASSPEGAQPQHF. In DNA, the CDR3 is TGTGCCAGCAGTCCAGAGGGGGCTCAGCCCCAGCATTTT.

This chain connects TRBV15 to TRBJ2-2; 13 bases match TRBD2. J gave up 0 bases and V 1 base, and 5 bases lay outside the gene matches. The CDR3 is 19 amino acids. Germline V CDR1 and CDR2: LNHNV, YYDKDF (reference sequence). DNA for the CDR3: TGTGCCACCAGCAGAGTCTACGGACTAGCGGGGGCGAACACCGGGGAGCTGTTTTTT. This translates into CATSRVYGLAGANTGELFF.

The CDR3 region has the DNA TGTGCCAGCAGCCAGATAGCGGGAGGGCCGACTGGCGCCGGGGAGCTGTTTTTT. Amino acid sequence: CASSQIAGGPTGAGELFF. The chain uses TRBV4-2 and TRBJ2-2; 11 positions agree with TRBD2. V gave up 3 bases and J gave up 6 bases; unmatched junction bases: 12. Germline CDR1 and CDR2: LGHNA and YNFKEQ. The CDR3 length is 18 residues.